This TCR beta chain was recovered during a study of beta chain features in type 1 diabetes. Findings of the study overall: Moderate yet significant TCRB CDR3 shortening was seen in Type 1 diabetes patients in all four CD4+ subsets. Patients with type 1 diabetes carried fewer insertions and had more deletions at their VDJ junctions.

With 5 bases clipped from V and 0 bases from J, the junction kept 3 bases outside the gene matches. Germline CDR1 reads MNHEY; CDR2 reads SVGAGI. This CDR3 region has 15 residues. It was one heparinised blood draw, averaging about 116 mL, that each donor gave. It was via CD45RO/CCR7/CD25/CD127/CD95/CD27 that CD4+ naive, central memory, regulatory and stem cell-like memory cells were sorted. This clone occurred a few times. Its target is not known. The sequenced template was cDNA made from the entire isolated RNA. Assay: immunoSEQ multiplex PCR; the TCRdb copy retains only in-frame clones and omits some. The table records hundreds of thousands of clones, 15% of them present only once.

Sequenced: naive CD4+ T cells from blood. The TCR was taken from a man aged 18 to 29 with type 1 diabetes. This chain connects TRBV6-5 to TRBJ2-1, with TRBD2 identical over 8 bases. This CDR3 reads CASSPSGSSYNEQFF. The CDR3 coding sequence is TGTGCCAGCAGTCCGAGCGGGAGCTCCTACAATGAGCAGTTCTTC.